The source of this T cell receptor beta chain is a study of blood T cells in healthy people across ages. The study's findings and limits: The unknown donor CMV status may have confounded expanded clonotype changes.

Per sample, no less than 5.5 micrograms of total RNA were extracted. A second PCR of roughly 7 to 11 cycles used a sample-barcoded 5' primer and a J-beta primer mix. Each cDNA molecule was tagged by a template-switch adaptor with 12 random nucleotides. At least 2.5 million CDR3-containing paired-end reads were obtained per sample. Using its own MiXCR run on the 5' RACE reads, TCRdb lists one record per CDR3 protein. The sample has about 780,000 distinct CDR3 sequences, around 45% seen once. This clonotype was counted a few times. Its cognate antigen is unknown. What was sequenced was blood. The sequence derives from a man at least 80 years old in good health.

The CDR3 coding sequence is TGCAGTGCTAGTCTAGCGGGGGATACGCAGTATTTT. Encoded protein: CSASLAGDTQYF. This rearrangement joins TRBV20-1 to TRBJ2-3, with 9 bases fitting TRBD2. CDR1 is DFQATT, CDR2 SNEGSKA, per germline (reference sequence). The CDR3 loop spans 12 amino acids. Germline trimming cut 3 bases from V and 6 bases from J; bases unmatched to any gene: 1.